This TCR beta chain was sequenced in a study of vaccination and CD4 T cells after COVID-19. The sample holds a few counts of this clonotype. Its antigen is as yet unknown. This CDR3 comprises 12 residues. V shed 6 bases, J shed 5 bases, and the junction held 3 bases outside the gene matches. Germline CDR1 MNHNS, CDR2 SASEGT. Sequencing of the DNA from cultured CD4+ T cells was carried out with the Oncomine TCR Beta short-read assay. Researchers extracted genomic DNA from CD4+ T cells that had been cultured. TCRdb re-analysed the PCR reads in MiXCR, keeping a single row per CDR3 protein. The sample includes just under 8,500 distinct CDR3 sequences, approximately 70% of them seen just once. The treatment was: roughly 10-day PBMC culture with coronavirus spike peptide pools or control peptides (ViraFEST assay). Every positive PCR date fell between March and December 2020, earlier than the US Alpha, Beta and Delta variants. Half of the medium was exchanged for fresh IL-2 medium, first on day 3 and then on day 7.

Study-wide results and limits: A median roughly 87% of convalescent patients' SARS-CoV-2-reactive clones emerged only after vaccination.

The J gene is TRBJ1-2, the V gene TRBV6-1; TRBD1 agrees at 7 bases. The sequencing input was CD4+ T cells from blood, cultured in vitro. This clonotype originated in a human donor who had recovered from COVID-19. CDR3 sequence (DNA): TGTGCCAGCAGCAGGACAGGATATGGCTACACCTTC. Translated, it gives CASSRTGYGYTF.